This T cell receptor beta chain was documented in a study of glioma-infiltrating T cells. Germline V gives CDR1 SQVTM, CDR2 ANQGSEA. This CDR3 spans 11 amino acids. V lost 8 bases, J lost 7 bases, and 13 bases lay in between. Using RNA template, CDR3s of TCR alpha and beta were amplified with iRepertoire arm-PCR. TCRdb reprocessed the multiplex PCR reads via MiXCR and lists one record per CDR3 protein. The sample includes about 180,000 distinct CDR3 sequences, approximately 40% of them seen just once. This TCR was recovered from a human donor with low-grade glioma or glioblastoma, undergoing nonglioma brain surgery, or in good health (not recorded which). The sample comprised glioma tissue, nonneoplastic brain tissue, or PBMCs (not recorded which). This chain links TRBV29-1 with TRBJ2-3; no clear D gene. CDR3 residues: CSIRQTYTQYF. The DNA of the CDR3 is TGCAGCATACGTCAAACTTATACGCAGTATTTT.